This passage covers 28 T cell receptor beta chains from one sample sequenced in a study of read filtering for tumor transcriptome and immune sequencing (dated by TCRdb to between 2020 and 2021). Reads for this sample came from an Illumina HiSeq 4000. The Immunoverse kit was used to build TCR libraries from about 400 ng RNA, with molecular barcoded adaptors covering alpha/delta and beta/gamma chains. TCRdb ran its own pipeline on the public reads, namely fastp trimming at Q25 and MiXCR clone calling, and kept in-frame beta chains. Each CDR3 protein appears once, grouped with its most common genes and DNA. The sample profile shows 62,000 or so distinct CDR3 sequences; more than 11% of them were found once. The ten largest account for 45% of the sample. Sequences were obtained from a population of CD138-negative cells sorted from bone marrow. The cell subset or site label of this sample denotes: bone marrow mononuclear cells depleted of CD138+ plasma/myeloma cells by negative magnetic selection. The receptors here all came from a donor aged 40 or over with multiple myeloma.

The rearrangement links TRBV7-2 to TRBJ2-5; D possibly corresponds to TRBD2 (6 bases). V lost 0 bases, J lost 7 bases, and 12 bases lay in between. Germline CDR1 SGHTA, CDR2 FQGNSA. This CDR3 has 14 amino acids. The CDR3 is CASSLAGGKGTQYF. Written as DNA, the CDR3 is TGTGCCAGCAGCTTAGCGGGAGGAAAAGGGACCCAGTACTTC.

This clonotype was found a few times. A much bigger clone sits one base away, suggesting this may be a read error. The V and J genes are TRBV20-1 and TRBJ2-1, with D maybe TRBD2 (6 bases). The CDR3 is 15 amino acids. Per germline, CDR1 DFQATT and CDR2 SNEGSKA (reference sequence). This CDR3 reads CSASSSAIVSNGQFF. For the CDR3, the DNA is TGCAGTGCTAGTTCTAGCGCGATTGTAAGCAATGGGCAGTTCTTC.

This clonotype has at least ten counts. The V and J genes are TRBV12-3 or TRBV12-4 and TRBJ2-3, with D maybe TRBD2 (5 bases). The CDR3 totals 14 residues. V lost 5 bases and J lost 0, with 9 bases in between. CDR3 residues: CASSPLASTDTQYF. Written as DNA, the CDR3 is TGTGCCAGCAGTCCCTTAGCGAGCACAGATACGCAGTATTTT.

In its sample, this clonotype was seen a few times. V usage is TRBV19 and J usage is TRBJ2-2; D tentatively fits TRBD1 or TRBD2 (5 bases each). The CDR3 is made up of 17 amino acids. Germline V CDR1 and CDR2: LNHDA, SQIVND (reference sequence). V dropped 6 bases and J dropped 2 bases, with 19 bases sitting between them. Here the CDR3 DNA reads TGTGCCAGTAGGATCCCCACCGGGGCACAAAACACCGGGGAGCTGTTTTTT. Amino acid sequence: CASRIPTGAQNTGELFF.

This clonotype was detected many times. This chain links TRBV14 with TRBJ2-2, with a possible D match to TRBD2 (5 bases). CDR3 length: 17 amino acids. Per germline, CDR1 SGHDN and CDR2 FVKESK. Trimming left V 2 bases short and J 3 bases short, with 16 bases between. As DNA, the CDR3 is TGTGCCAGCAGCCAAATTGGAGGCGTGGGATACACCGGGGAGCTGTTTTTT. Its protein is CASSQIGGVGYTGELFF.

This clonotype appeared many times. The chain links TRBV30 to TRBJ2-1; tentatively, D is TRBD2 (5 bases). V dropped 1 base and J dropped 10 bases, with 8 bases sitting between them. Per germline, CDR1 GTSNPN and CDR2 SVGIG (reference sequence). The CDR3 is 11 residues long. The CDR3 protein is CAWSATGEQFF. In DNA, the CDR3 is TGTGCCTGGAGTGCGACGGGGGAGCAGTTCTTC. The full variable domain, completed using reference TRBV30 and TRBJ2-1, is SQTIHQWPATLVQPVGSPLSLECTVEGTSNPNLYWYRQAAGRGLQLLFYSVGIGQISSEVPQNLSASRPQDRQFILSSKKLLLSDSGFYLCAWSATGEQFFGPGTRLTVL.

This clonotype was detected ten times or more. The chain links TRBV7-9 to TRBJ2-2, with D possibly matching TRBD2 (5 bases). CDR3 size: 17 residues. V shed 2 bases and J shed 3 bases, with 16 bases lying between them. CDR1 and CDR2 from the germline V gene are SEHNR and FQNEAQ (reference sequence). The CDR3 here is CASSLWVEGLDTGELFF. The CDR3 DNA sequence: TGTGCCAGCAGCTTATGGGTTGAGGGCCTTGACACCGGGGAGCTGTTTTTT. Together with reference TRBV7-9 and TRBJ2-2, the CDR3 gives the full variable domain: DTGVSQNPRHKITKRGQNVTFRCDPISEHNRLYWYRQTLGQGPEFLTYFQNEAQLEKSRLLSDRFSAERPKGSFSTLEIQRTEQGDSAMYLCASSLWVEGLDTGELFFGEGSRLTVL.

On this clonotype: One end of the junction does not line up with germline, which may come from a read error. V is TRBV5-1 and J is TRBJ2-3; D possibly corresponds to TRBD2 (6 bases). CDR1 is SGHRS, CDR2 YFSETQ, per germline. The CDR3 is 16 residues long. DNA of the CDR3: TGTGCCAGCAGCTTGGCTTCGACTAGGCCCTCAGATACGCAGTATTTT. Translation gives CASSLASTRPSDTQYF.

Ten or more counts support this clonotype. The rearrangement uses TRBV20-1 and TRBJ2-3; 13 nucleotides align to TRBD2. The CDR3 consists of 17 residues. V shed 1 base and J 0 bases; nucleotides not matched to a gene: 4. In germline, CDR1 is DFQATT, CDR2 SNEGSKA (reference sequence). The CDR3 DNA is TGCAGTGCTAGAGTACTAGCGGGAGGGCCTAGCACAGATACGCAGTATTTT. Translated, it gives CSARVLAGGPSTDTQYF.

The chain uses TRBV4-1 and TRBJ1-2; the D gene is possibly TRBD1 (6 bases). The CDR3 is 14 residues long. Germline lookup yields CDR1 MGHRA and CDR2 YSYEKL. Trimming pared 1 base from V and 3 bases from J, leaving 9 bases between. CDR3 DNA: TGCGCCAGCAGCCAAGCCGGGGGCTACTATGGCTACACCTTC. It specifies CASSQAGGYYGYTF.

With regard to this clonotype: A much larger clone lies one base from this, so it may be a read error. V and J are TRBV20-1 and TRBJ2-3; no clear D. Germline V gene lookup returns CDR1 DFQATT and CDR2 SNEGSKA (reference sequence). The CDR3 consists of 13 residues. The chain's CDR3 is CSARLGSSDTLYF. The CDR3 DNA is TGCAGTGCTAGGTTGGGAAGTTCAGATACGCTGTATTTT.

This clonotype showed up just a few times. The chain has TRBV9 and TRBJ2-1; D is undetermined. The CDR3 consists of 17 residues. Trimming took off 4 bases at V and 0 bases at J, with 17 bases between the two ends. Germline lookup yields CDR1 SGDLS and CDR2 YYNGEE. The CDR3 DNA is TGTGCCAGCAGCCCACCCCCAGGCGAAAGCTCCTACAATGAGCAGTTCTTC. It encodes CASSPPPGESSYNEQFF. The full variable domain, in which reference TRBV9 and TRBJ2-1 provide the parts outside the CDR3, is DSGVTQTPKHLITATGQRVTLRCSPRSGDLSVYWYQQSLDQGLQFLIQYYNGEERAKGNILERFSAQQFPDLHSELNLSSLELGDSALYFCASSPPPGESSYNEQFFGPGTRLTVL.

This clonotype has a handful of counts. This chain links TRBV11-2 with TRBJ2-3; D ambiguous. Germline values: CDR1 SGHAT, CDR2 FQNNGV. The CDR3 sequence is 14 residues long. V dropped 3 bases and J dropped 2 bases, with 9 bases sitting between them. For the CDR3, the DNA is TGTGCCAGCAGCTTTTCACAGCCCACAGATACGCAGTATTTT. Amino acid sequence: CASSFSQPTDTQYF.

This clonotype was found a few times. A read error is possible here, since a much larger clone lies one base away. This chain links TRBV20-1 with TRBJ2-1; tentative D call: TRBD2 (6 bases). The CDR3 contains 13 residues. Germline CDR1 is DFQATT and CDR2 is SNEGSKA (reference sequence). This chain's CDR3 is CSARDSGNNGQFF. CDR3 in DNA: TGCAGTGCTAGGGATAGCGGTAACAATGGGCAGTTCTTC.

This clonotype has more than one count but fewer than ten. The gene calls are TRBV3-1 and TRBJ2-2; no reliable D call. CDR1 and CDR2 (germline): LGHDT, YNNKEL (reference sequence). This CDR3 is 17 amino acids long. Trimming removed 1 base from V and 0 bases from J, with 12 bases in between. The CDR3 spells CASSQARLSPNTGELFF. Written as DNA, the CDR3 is TGTGCCAGCAGCCAAGCCCGGTTAAGTCCGAACACCGGGGAGCTGTTTTTT.

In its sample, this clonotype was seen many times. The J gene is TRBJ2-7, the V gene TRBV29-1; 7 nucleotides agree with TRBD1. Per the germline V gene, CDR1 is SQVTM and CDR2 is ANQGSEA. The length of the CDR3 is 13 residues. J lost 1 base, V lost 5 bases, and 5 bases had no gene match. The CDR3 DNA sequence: TGCAGCGTTTTTTGGACAGGATCCTACGAGCAGTACTTC. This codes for CSVFWTGSYEQYF.

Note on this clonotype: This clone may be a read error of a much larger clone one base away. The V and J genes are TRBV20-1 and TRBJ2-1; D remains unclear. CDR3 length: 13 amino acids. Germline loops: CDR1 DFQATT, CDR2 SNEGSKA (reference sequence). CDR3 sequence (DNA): TGCAGTGCTGGAGAAGTTAGAAACAATGAGCAGTTCTTC. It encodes CSAGEVRNNEQFF.

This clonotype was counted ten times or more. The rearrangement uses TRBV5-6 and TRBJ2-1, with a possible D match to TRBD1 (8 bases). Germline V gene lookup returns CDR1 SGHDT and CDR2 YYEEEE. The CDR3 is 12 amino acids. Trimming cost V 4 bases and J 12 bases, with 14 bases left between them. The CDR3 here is CASSPAGQAQFF. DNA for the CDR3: TGTGCCAGCAGCCCAGCGGGACAGGCGCAGTTCTTC.

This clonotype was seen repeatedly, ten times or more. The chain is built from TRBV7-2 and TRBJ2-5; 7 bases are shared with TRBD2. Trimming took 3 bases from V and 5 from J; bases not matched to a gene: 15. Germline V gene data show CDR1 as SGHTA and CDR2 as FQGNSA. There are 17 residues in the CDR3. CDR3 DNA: TGTGCCAGCAGCTTCGGGTCAGGGTCGGGAGGTAGGGAGACCCAGTACTTC. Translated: CASSFGSGSGGRETQYF.

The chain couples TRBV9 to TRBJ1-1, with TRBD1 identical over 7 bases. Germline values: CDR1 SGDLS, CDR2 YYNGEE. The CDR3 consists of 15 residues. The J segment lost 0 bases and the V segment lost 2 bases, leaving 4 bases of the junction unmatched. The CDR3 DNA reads TGTGCCAGCAGCGTTGAGGGGGCGATGAACACTGAAGCTTTCTTT. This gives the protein CASSVEGAMNTEAFF.

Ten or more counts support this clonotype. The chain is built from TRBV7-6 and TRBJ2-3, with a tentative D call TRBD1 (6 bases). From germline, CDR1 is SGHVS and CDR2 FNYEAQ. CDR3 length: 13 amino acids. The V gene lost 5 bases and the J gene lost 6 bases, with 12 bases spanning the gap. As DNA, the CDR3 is TGTGCCAGCAGCGTTACAGGGTTTGATACGCAGTATTTT. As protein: CASSVTGFDTQYF.

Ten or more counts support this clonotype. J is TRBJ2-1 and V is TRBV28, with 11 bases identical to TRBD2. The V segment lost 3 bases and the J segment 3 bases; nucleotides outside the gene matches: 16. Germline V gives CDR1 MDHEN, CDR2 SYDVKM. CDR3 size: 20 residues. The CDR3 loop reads CASSFGLAGGWTRVYNEQFF. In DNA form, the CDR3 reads TGTGCCAGCAGTTTCGGCTTAGCGGGAGGGTGGACTCGAGTCTACAATGAGCAGTTCTTC.

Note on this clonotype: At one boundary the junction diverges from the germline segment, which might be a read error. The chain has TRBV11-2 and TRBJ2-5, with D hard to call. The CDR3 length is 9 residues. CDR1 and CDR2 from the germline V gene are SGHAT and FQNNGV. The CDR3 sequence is CASSFGPLF. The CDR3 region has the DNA TGTGCCAGCAGCTTTGGCCCGCTATTC. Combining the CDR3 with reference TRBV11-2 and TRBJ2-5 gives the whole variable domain EAGVAQSPRYKIIEKRQSVAFWCNPISGHATLYWYQQILGQGPKLLIQFQNNGVVDDSQLPKDRFSAERLKGVDSTLKIQPAKLEDSAVYLCASSFGPLFGPGTRLLVL.

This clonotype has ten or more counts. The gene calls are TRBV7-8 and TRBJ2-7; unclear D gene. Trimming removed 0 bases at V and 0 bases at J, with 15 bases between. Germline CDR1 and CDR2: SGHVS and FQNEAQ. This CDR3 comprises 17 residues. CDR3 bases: TGTGCCAGCAGCTTAGCGCATAGTACGGAGCCCTCCTACGAGCAGTACTTC. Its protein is CASSLAHSTEPSYEQYF.

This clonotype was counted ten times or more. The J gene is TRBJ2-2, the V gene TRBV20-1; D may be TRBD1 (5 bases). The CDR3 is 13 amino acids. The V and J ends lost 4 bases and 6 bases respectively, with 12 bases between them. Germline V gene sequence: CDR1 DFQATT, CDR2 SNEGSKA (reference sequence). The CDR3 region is CSAKNPTAGELFF. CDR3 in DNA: TGCAGTGCTAAAAATCCGACAGCCGGGGAGCTGTTTTTT.

CDR3 in DNA: TGTGCCAGCAGCCCCGACACTAGCGGGAGGGTGCAGTACTTC. Translation: CASSPDTSGRVQYF. This rearrangement joins TRBV7-2 to TRBJ2-7, with 13 bases matching TRBD2. This CDR3 has 14 residues. Germline CDR1 reads SGHTA; CDR2 reads FQGNSA. After removal of 5 bases from V and 9 bases from J, the junction contained 7 bases not matched to a gene. Looking up the rest from reference TRBV7-2 and TRBJ2-7 gives the full variable domain: GAGVSQSPSNKVTEKGKDVELRCDPISGHTALYWYRQSLGQGLEFLIYFQGNSAPDKSGLPSDRFSAERTGGSVSTLTIQRTQQEDSAVYLCASSPDTSGRVQYFGPGTRLTVT.

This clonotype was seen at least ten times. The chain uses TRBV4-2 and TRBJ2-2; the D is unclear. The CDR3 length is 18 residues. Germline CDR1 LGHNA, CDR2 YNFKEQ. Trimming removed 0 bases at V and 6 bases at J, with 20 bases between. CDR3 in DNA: TGTGCCAGCAGCCAAGATCTAAAGGTAGCAATAACCTCCGGGGAGCTGTTTTTT. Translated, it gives CASSQDLKVAITSGELFF.

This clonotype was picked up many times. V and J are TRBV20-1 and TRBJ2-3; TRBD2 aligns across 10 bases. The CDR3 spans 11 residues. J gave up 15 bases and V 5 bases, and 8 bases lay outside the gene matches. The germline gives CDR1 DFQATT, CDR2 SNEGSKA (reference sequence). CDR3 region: CSAPLAGERYF. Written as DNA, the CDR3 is TGCAGTGCTCCTCTAGCGGGAGAGCGATATTTT.